One and the same sample provided the 22 T cell receptor beta chains below, sequenced in a study of technical replicates of blood from several donors. Profiling relied on immunoSEQ multiplex PCR, and the TCRdb table lists in-frame clones only, not all of them. The repertoire holds more than 65,000 clones, with around 97% as singletons. Sequencing was carried out using T cells isolated from PBMCs. The source is a human donor in good health.

The count of this clone is one. The chain has TRBV2 and TRBJ2-7, with 10 bases identical to TRBD1. This CDR3 comprises 14 residues. The germline V gene has CDR1 SNHLY and CDR2 FYNNEI. V was clipped by 4 bases and J by 5 bases; unmatched bases: 5. The CDR3 reads CASSARDRGHEQYF. The CDR3 DNA reads as TGTGCCAGCAGTGCGAGGGACAGGGGACACGAGCAGTACTTC.

The V gene is TRBV7-2, the J gene TRBJ1-2; possible D gene TRBD1, 5 bases. The length of the CDR3 is 14 residues. V was clipped by 7 bases and J by 3 bases, with 15 bases between them. Germline V lookup: CDR1 SGHTA, CDR2 FQGNSA. The CDR3 spells CASTQIGGDYGYTF. CDR3 sequence (DNA): TGTGCCAGCACCCAAATCGGGGGGGACTATGGCTACACCTTC.

The chain couples TRBV11-1 to TRBJ2-2; possible D gene TRBD1, 6 bases. CDR3 length: 16 amino acids. V was cut by 1 base and J by 1 base, with 10 bases left in between. Germline CDR1 is SGHAT and CDR2 is FQDESV (reference sequence). The CDR3 DNA reads as TGTGCCAGCAGCTTAGTAATGGGACAGAACACCGGGGAGCTGTTTTTT. Translated, it gives CASSLVMGQNTGELFF. Complete variable domain (other parts from reference TRBV11-1 and TRBJ2-2): EAEVAQSPRYKITEKSQAVAFWCDPISGHATLYWYRQILGQGPELLVQFQDESVVDDSQLPKDRFSAERLKGVDSTLKIQPAELGDSAMYLCASSLVMGQNTGELFFGEGSRLTVL.

The V gene is TRBV4-2, the J gene TRBJ2-5, with D unclear. Gene TRBJ2-7 matches the end of the DNA better, so the J call may be wrong. Per the germline V gene, CDR1 is LGHNA and CDR2 is YNFKEQ. This CDR3 has 15 residues. The CDR3 reads CASSQLLAGLYEQYF. CDR3 in DNA: TGTGCCAGCAGCCAATTGTTAGCCGGCCTCTACGAGCAGTACTTC.

This sequence joins TRBV5-4 and TRBJ2-7; 7 bases align to TRBD1. The CDR3 is 14 amino acids. Germline V gene sequence: CDR1 SGHNT, CDR2 YYREEE (reference sequence). With V trimmed by 4 bases and J by 3 bases, 7 bases remained unmatched. The CDR3 is CASSTLTGFYEQYF. Here the CDR3 DNA reads TGTGCCAGCAGCACCCTGACAGGGTTCTACGAGCAGTACTTC.

The genes are TRBV6-5 and TRBJ2-5; D is possibly TRBD2 (7 bases). The germline V gene encodes CDR1 MNHEY and CDR2 SVGAGI. The CDR3 length is 15 residues. Trimming took off 2 bases at V and 1 base at J, with 11 bases between the two ends. The CDR3 DNA is TGTGCCAGCAGTTACGGGGGCGGGGGCCAAGAGACCCAGTACTTC. Amino acids: CASSYGGGGQETQYF.

The chain has TRBV11-3 and TRBJ2-1; 15 positions agree with TRBD2. Germline V gives CDR1 SGHNT, CDR2 YENEEA. CDR3 length equals 15 residues. The trim removed 3 bases at V and 9 bases at J, leaving 3 bases unmatched. CDR3 DNA sequence: TGTGCCAGCAGCTTTCCGGGACTAGCGGGAGGTGAGCAGTTCTTC. Amino acids: CASSFPGLAGGEQFF.

The chain links TRBV5-6 to TRBJ2-7; 7 nucleotides align to TRBD2. CDR3 size: 14 residues. V shed 4 bases and J 7 bases; nucleotides not matched to a gene: 11. Germline assignment: CDR1 SGHDT and CDR2 YYEEEE. The CDR3 DNA reads as TGTGCCAGCAGCAGAGAGCGGGAAATAAATGAGCAGTACTTC. Its translation: CASSREREINEQYF.

This chain uses TRBV5-4 with TRBJ1-5; perhaps TRBD1 as D (6 bases). Germline V gene lookup returns CDR1 SGHNT and CDR2 YYREEE (reference sequence). The CDR3 length is 12 residues. Trimming took off 4 bases at V and 6 bases at J, with 8 bases between the two ends. The CDR3 spells CASSKGGQPQHF. The CDR3 DNA reads as TGTGCCAGCAGCAAAGGGGGTCAGCCCCAGCATTTT.

This rearrangement joins TRBV7-9 to TRBJ2-1, with D perhaps TRBD2 (5 bases). Trimming pared 2 bases from V and 7 bases from J, leaving 12 bases between. CDR1 SEHNR and CDR2 FQNEAQ come from the germline V gene (reference sequence). This CDR3 is 14 amino acids long. For the CDR3, the DNA is TGTGCCAGCAGCTTATCCCTCCGGGAAAATGAGCAGTTCTTC. Its protein product is CASSLSLRENEQFF.

This chain uses TRBV5-6 with TRBJ1-2; D uncertain. Deletions cut 3 bases from V and 4 bases from J, with 10 bases between. CDR1 and CDR2 from the germline V gene are SGHDT and YYEEEE. This CDR3 comprises 13 residues. The CDR3 DNA follows: TGTGCCAGCAGCTCCCCAACTCTCTATGGCTACACCTTC. It encodes CASSSPTLYGYTF.

This chain joins TRBV5-1 and TRBJ1-4; D gene uncertain. The V gene lost 4 bases and the J gene lost 5 bases, with 9 bases spanning the gap. Germline CDR1 is SGHRS and CDR2 is YFSETQ. This CDR3 contains 13 residues. CDR3 coding DNA: TGCGCCAGCAGCCCAAGCCTCAATGAAAAACTGTTTTTT. This sequence encodes CASSPSLNEKLFF.

This chain joins TRBV27 and TRBJ2-5; TRBD1 aligns across 9 bases. V shed 3 bases, J shed 1 base, and the junction held 0 bases outside the gene matches. Germline V gene sequence: CDR1 MNHEY, CDR2 SMNVEV (reference sequence). The CDR3 is 14 amino acids. CDR3: CASSLDRGQETQYF. The CDR3 DNA reads as TGTGCCAGCAGTTTGGACAGGGGCCAAGAGACCCAGTACTTC.

This chain links TRBV5-1 with TRBJ1-5; D is ambiguous. The germline V gene encodes CDR1 SGHRS and CDR2 YFSETQ. The CDR3 runs 15 residues. V lost 2 bases and J lost 0, with 9 bases in between. The CDR3 sequence: CASSLDTASNQPQHF. CDR3 in DNA: TGCGCCAGCAGCTTAGACACAGCTAGCAATCAGCCCCAGCATTTT.

The chain employs TRBV7-3 and TRBJ2-3, with 8 bases fitting TRBD1. Germline values: CDR1 SGHTA, CDR2 FQGTGA. The J segment lost 6 bases and the V segment lost 3 bases, leaving 5 bases of the junction unmatched. This CDR3 has 14 amino acids. This CDR3 reads CASSFRTGLDTQYF. Here the CDR3 DNA reads TGTGCCAGCAGCTTTAGGACAGGGTTGGATACGCAGTATTTT.

CDR3 sequence reads: CASTGTRQETQYF. The CDR3 nucleotides read TGTGCCAGCACCGGGACTAGACAAGAGACCCAGTACTTC. The rearrangement joins TRBV2 to TRBJ2-5; 8 positions agree with TRBD2. Germline V gene data show CDR1 as SNHLY and CDR2 as FYNNEI. Trimming took 7 bases from V and 2 from J; bases not matched to a gene: 3. The CDR3 runs to 13 residues.

The chain joins TRBV19 to TRBJ1-2; no definite D call. Trimming took 5 bases from V and 5 from J, leaving 12 bases between them. CDR1 is LNHDA and CDR2 is SQIVND in the germline V gene (reference sequence). There are 13 residues in the CDR3. CDR3 protein: CASSFREQYGYTF. The DNA for the CDR3 is TGTGCCAGTAGTTTCCGGGAGCAATATGGCTACACCTTC.

V is TRBV19 and J is TRBJ1-4, with no clear D. The CDR3 sequence is 16 residues long. Trimming shortened V by 4 bases and J by 4 bases, and 16 bases separated the two germline ends. Germline assignment: CDR1 LNHDA and CDR2 SQIVND (reference sequence). In DNA, the CDR3 is TGTGCCAGTAGTAAGGCAAGTCGAGGAGGTAATGAAAAACTGTTTTTT. Translated: CASSKASRGGNEKLFF.

This rearrangement joins TRBV29-1 to TRBJ2-7; a weak D match, TRBD1 (6 bases). V was pared by 3 bases and J by 2 bases, with 11 bases between. The CDR3 totals 13 residues. CDR1 and CDR2 (germline): SQVTM, ANQGSEA. CDR3 loop: CSVEDRSTYEQYF. CDR3 DNA sequence: TGCAGCGTTGAGGACAGAAGCACCTACGAGCAGTACTTC.

J is TRBJ2-1 and V is TRBV11-3; 12 bases are shared with TRBD2. Germline CDR1 is SGHNT and CDR2 is YENEEA. V lost 3 bases, J lost 5 bases, and 5 bases stayed unmatched. The CDR3 is 16 amino acids. The CDR3 region has the DNA TGTGCCAGCAGCTTTGGACTAGCGGGGCAGGACAATGAGCAGTTCTTC. Translated: CASSFGLAGQDNEQFF.

J is TRBJ1-1 and V is TRBV13, with 8 bases lining up with TRBD1. Unmatched junction bases numbered 11, after V lost 5 bases and J lost 6 bases. The CDR3 has 15 amino acids. Germline V lookup: CDR1 PRHDT, CDR2 FYEKMQ (reference sequence). The DNA for the CDR3 is TGTGCCAGCAGCCCGACCGGACAGGGAAGCGCTGAAGCTTTCTTT. Its translation is CASSPTGQGSAEAFF.

The rearrangement uses TRBV5-6 and TRBJ2-2; a weak D match, TRBD2 (6 bases). Germline loops: CDR1 SGHDT, CDR2 YYEEEE. The CDR3 extends over 16 amino acids. Trimming pared 1 base from V and 1 base from J, leaving 11 bases between. CDR3 protein: CASSLLGGQNTGELFF. The CDR3 nucleotides read TGTGCCAGCAGCTTGCTGGGAGGTCAGAACACCGGGGAGCTGTTTTTT.